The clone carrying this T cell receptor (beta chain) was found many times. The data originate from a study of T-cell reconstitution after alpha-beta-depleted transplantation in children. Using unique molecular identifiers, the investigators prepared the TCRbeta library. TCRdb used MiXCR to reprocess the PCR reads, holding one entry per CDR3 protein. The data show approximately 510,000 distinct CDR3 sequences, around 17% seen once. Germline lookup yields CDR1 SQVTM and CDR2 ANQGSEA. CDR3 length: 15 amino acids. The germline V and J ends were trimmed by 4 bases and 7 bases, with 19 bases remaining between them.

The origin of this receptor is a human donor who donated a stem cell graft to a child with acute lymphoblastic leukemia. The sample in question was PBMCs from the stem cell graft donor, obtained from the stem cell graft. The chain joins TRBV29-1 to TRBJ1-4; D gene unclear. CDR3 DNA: TGCAGCGTTGGAATCATGGACGTCGGACCTGAAAAACTGTTTTTT. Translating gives CSVGIMDVGPEKLFF.